This TCR beta chain was sequenced during a study of T-cell reconstitution after alpha-beta-depleted transplantation in children. CDR1 is SGHAT, CDR2 FQNNGV, per germline. The CDR3 is made up of 15 amino acids. With 3 bases removed from V and 6 bases from J, the gap between germline ends came to 15 bases. The TCRbeta library was prepared with unique molecular identifiers. One entry per CDR3 protein results from TCRdb running MiXCR on the PCR reads. This sample carries some 530,000 distinct CDR3 sequences, 12% of them seen once, and the ten largest clones take approximately 5.4%. The J gene is TRBJ2-1, the V gene TRBV11-2, with D perhaps matching TRBD2 (7 bases). The specimen comprised PBMCs from the stem cell graft donor, sampled from the stem cell graft. This sequence originates from a human donor who donated a stem cell graft to a child with combined immunodeficiency. CDR3 nucleotide sequence: TGTGCCAGCAGCTTCGGCGGGGGCCTAATCAATGAGCAGTTCTTC. Translation gives CASSFGGGLINEQFF.